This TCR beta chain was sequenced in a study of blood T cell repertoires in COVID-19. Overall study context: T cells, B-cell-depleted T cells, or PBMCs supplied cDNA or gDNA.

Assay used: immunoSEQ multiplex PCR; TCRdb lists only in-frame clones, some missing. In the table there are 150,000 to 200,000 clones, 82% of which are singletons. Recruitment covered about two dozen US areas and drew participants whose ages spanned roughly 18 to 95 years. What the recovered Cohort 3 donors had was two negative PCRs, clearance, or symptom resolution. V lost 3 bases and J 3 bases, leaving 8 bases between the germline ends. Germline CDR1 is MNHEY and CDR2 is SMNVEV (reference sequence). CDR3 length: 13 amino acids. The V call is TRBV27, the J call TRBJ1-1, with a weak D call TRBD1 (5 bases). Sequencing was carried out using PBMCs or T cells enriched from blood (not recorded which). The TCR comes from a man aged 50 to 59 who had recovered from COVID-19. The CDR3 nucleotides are TGTGCCAGCAGTTTTCAGGGCCACACTGAAGCTTTCTTT. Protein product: CASSFQGHTEAFF.